The clone carrying this T cell receptor beta chain has at least ten counts. This sample was included in a study of human T cells and chemical hapten exposure. Across the study: While the approximately 25-week study was under way, patients received diphenylcyclopropenone on the scalp every week. Slight volume differences across pooled libraries mainly accounted for varying per-sample TCR yields.

Stated time point: patch test 3, about 24 weeks after DPC sensitization. Treatment reported: therapeutic diphenylcyclopropenone sensitization with weekly scalp DPC. The authors extracted total RNA from unfractionated whole blood. The ends were cut back, 6 bases at V and 6 bases at J, with 8 bases in the middle. The CDR3 totals 12 residues. Germline V CDR1 and CDR2: MGHRA, YSYEKL. Each CDR3 protein is one row after TCRdb ran MiXCR on the RACE reads. This repertoire shows roughly 150,000 distinct CDR3 sequences, roughly 25% found once; its top ten account for about 2%. V usage is TRBV4-1 and J usage is TRBJ2-2; the D gene could be TRBD1 or TRBD2 (6 bases each). The receptor was derived from a young woman with alopecia areata. Some clones in this sample may be carry-over from other donors' samples. The specimen comprised whole blood, sampled in connection with sensitization to the hapten diphenylcyclopropenone (DPC). The CDR3 region has the DNA TGCGCCAGCAGTAGGGGGGCCGGGGAGCTGTTTTTT. Translated, it gives CASSRGAGELFF.